These 23 T cell receptor beta chains share one sample of origin, sequenced in a study of response to subunit inactivated influenza vaccine. One entry per CDR3 protein, called by TCRdb with MiXCR from the RT-PCR reads. The sample has approximately 480,000 distinct CDR3 sequences, approximately 9.9% seen once; the top ten hold approximately 12%. Sequencing was performed on PBMCs from blood, taken around seven weeks after vaccination. The receptor source for this set is a man aged 50 or older who received an inactivated influenza vaccine.

This clonotype was detected only a few times. The rearrangement links TRBV20-1 to TRBJ1-1, with 9 bases that match TRBD1. Germline-derived CDR1 and CDR2 are DFQATT and SNEGSKA (reference sequence). The ends lost 3 bases at V and 4 bases at J; junction bases unmatched: 9. This CDR3 spans 15 amino acids. CDR3 DNA: TGCAGTGCTAGGACAGGGGGGAGGCGTGGCACTGAAGCTTTCTTT. It is translated as CSARTGGRRGTEAFF.

At least ten counts were recorded for this clonotype. Here the CDR3 DNA reads TGTGCCATCAGGGGAACCCCGGGACTCGAGCAGTACTTC. Its protein product is CAIRGTPGLEQYF. This chain joins TRBV10-3 and TRBJ2-7, with a possible D match to TRBD2 (6 bases). V lost 6 bases, J lost 6 bases, and 15 bases lay in between. The CDR3 has 13 amino acids. Germline V lookup: CDR1 ENHRY, CDR2 SYGVKD.

The chain joins TRBV28 to TRBJ2-2; 7 bases are shared with TRBD1. After removal of 6 bases from V and 7 bases from J, the junction contained 2 bases not matched to a gene. This CDR3 is 12 amino acids long. The germline V gene has CDR1 MDHEN and CDR2 SYDVKM. CDR3 DNA: TGTGCCAGCAGAGACAGGGTCGGGGAGCTGTTTTTT. Translated, it gives CASRDRVGELFF.

This clonotype has only a few counts. V usage is TRBV9 and J usage is TRBJ2-2; 8 bases are a match to TRBD1. The V and J ends lost 0 bases and 4 bases, in that order; junction bases with no gene match: 11. The CDR3 runs to 18 residues. The germline gives CDR1 SGDLS, CDR2 YYNGEE. CDR3 nucleotide sequence: TGTGCCAGCAGCGTAGGTCTCGGCGGGACAGGCGGCACCGGGGAGCTGTTTTTT. It codes for CASSVGLGGTGGTGELFF.

The chain has TRBV29-1 and TRBJ2-3, with TRBD1 identical over 7 bases. Germline CDR1 SQVTM, CDR2 ANQGSEA. Trimming cost V 5 bases and J 3 bases; bases outside gene matches: 5. This CDR3 has 13 amino acids. The CDR3 bases are TGCAGCGTTCGACAGGGAGAAACAGATACGCAGTATTTT. Residues: CSVRQGETDTQYF.

This clonotype has a handful of counts. This sequence joins TRBV5-6 and TRBJ1-5; 9 positions match TRBD1. The CDR3 contains 16 residues. Germline CDR1 is SGHDT and CDR2 is YYEEEE. V trimming: 2 bases; J trimming: 2 bases; junction bases outside the gene matches: 5. The CDR3 DNA follows: TGTGCCAGCAGCTTACTACAGGGGGCGGGCAATCAGCCCCAGCATTTT. Its translation is CASSLLQGAGNQPQHF.

This chain uses TRBV25-1 with TRBJ2-1; D ambiguous. This CDR3 contains 12 residues. V lost 1 base, J lost 9 bases, and 7 bases lay in between. The germline CDR1 and CDR2 sequences are MGHDK and SYGVNS. The chain's CDR3 is CASSELGFEQFF. The CDR3 nucleotides are TGTGCCAGCAGTGAATTGGGCTTTGAGCAGTTCTTC.

This clonotype was detected a few times. The chain recombines TRBV7-6 with TRBJ2-7, with a weak D call TRBD1 (6 bases). Germline V CDR1 and CDR2: SGHVS, FNYEAQ. CDR3 length: 13 residues. The V end was cut by 5 bases, the J end by 3 bases, with 11 bases between. Here the CDR3 reads CASSTGQLYEQYF. As DNA, the CDR3 is TGTGCCAGCAGCACCGGACAGCTCTACGAGCAGTACTTC.

This clonotype has more than one count but fewer than ten. V and J are TRBV7-2 and TRBJ1-3; unclear D gene. Germline CDR1 is SGHTA and CDR2 is FQGNSA. With 1 base removed from V and 4 bases from J, the gap between germline ends came to 8 bases. The CDR3 is 14 residues long. The CDR3 sequence is CASSLGTQGNTIYF. Written as DNA, the CDR3 is TGTGCCAGCAGCTTAGGTACTCAAGGAAACACCATATATTTT.

Many counts were recorded for this clonotype. The chain uses TRBV4-2 and TRBJ1-2, with D maybe TRBD1 (5 bases). The CDR3 runs 13 residues. Trimming took 5 bases from V and 0 from J, leaving 7 bases between them. Germline CDR1 and CDR2: LGHNA and YNFKEQ. CDR3 sequence: CASSKQANYGYTF. In DNA form, the CDR3 reads TGTGCCAGCAGCAAACAGGCTAACTATGGCTACACCTTC.

This clonotype came up a few times. The rearrangement links TRBV28 to TRBJ2-4; TRBD2 matches at 7 bases. V was clipped by 4 bases and J by 0 bases; unmatched bases: 6. The CDR3 sequence is 16 residues long. Germline V lookup: CDR1 MDHEN, CDR2 SYDVKM. The CDR3 is CASSSRSGLAKNIQYF. The DNA of the CDR3 is TGTGCCAGCAGTTCTCGTAGCGGGCTAGCCAAAAACATTCAGTACTTC.

V is TRBV7-8 and J is TRBJ2-5, with TRBD2 as a possible D gene (5 bases). V lost 0 bases and J lost 5, with 13 bases in between. The CDR3 runs to 15 residues. In germline, CDR1 is SGHVS, CDR2 FQNEAQ. The CDR3 sequence: CASSLADSRGETQYF. CDR3 DNA: TGTGCCAGCAGCTTAGCTGACTCCAGAGGGGAGACCCAGTACTTC.

The chain combines TRBV5-1 with TRBJ2-7; 11 nucleotides line up with TRBD2. Trimming took 1 base from V and 5 from J; bases not matched to a gene: 8. The germline V gene encodes CDR1 SGHRS and CDR2 YFSETQ. The CDR3 is made up of 16 amino acids. The CDR3 reads CASSLSSSGRSNEQYF. CDR3 nucleotides: TGCGCCAGCAGCTTGTCTTCTAGCGGGAGGTCCAACGAGCAGTACTTC.

This clonotype has a handful of counts. The chain joins TRBV7-9 to TRBJ2-5, with D possibly being TRBD2 (6 bases). Germline CDR1 reads SEHNR; CDR2 reads FQNEAQ (reference sequence). This CDR3 has 16 residues. V lost 0 bases, J lost 4 bases, and 15 bases lay in between. CDR3 sequence (DNA): TGTGCCAGCAGCTTAGCATCGAGGGGAGGAGGAGAGACCCAGTACTTC. Amino acid sequence: CASSLASRGGGETQYF.

This chain uses TRBV27 with TRBJ2-1, with D uncertain. The CDR3 length is 13 residues. Germline CDR1 MNHEY, CDR2 SMNVEV (reference sequence). The germline V and J ends were trimmed by 1 base and 8 bases, with 9 bases remaining between them. The CDR3 protein is CASSLLSRDEQFF. CDR3 sequence (DNA): TGTGCCAGCAGTTTATTATCTAGAGATGAGCAGTTCTTC.

J is TRBJ2-1 and V is TRBV27; 12 bases align to TRBD2. With V trimmed by 4 bases and J by 9 bases, 10 bases remained unmatched. This CDR3 is 16 amino acids long. Looked up from germline, CDR1 is MNHEY and CDR2 is SMNVEV (reference sequence). The CDR3 bases are TGTGCCAGCAGTTCCTCTAGCGGGGGGGCCGTAGCTGAGCAGTTCTTC. This codes for CASSSSSGGAVAEQFF.

The chain combines TRBV28 with TRBJ2-7; 7 bases map to TRBD1. Losses at the gene ends were 3 bases for V and 5 bases for J; bases not matched to a gene: 7. Germline lookup yields CDR1 MDHEN and CDR2 SYDVKM. The CDR3 runs to 14 residues. Here the CDR3 DNA reads TGTGCCAGCAGTTTGCGGACAGGTTGGAACGAGCAGTACTTC. Its translation is CASSLRTGWNEQYF.

This clonotype appeared many times. The rearrangement links TRBV28 to TRBJ1-5, with TRBD1 matching 8 bases. The CDR3 runs to 18 residues. V shed 4 bases and J 2 bases; nucleotides not matched to a gene: 13. The germline CDR1 and CDR2 sequences are MDHEN and SYDVKM. CDR3 region: CASSSPGRGRAGNQPQHF. DNA for the CDR3: TGTGCCAGCAGTTCCCCCGGCAGGGGGCGAGCCGGCAATCAGCCCCAGCATTTT. The complete variable domain, with remaining parts taken from reference TRBV28 and TRBJ1-5, reads DVKVTQSSRYLVKRTGEKVFLECVQDMDHENMFWYRQDPGLGLRLIYFSYDVKMKEKGDIPEGYSVSREKKERFSLILESASTNQTSMYLCASSSPGRGRAGNQPQHFGDGTRLSIL.

This clonotype came up a few times. The chain carries TRBV6-4 and TRBJ2-1; TRBD2 aligns across 8 bases. The V segment lost 6 bases and the J segment 3 bases; nucleotides outside the gene matches: 4. The CDR3 runs to 14 residues. Per germline, CDR1 MRHNA and CDR2 SNTAGT. CDR3 coding DNA: TGTGCCAGCAGAGTCCGGGAGGGCTACAATGAGCAGTTCTTC. This codes for CASRVREGYNEQFF.

The chain uses TRBV5-1 and TRBJ2-3; 13 bases map to TRBD2. CDR3 length: 20 residues. Trimming removed 7 bases from V and 2 bases from J; junction bases left unmatched: 19. Germline V gene lookup returns CDR1 SGHRS and CDR2 YFSETQ. The CDR3 loop reads CASSPLSGTSGTLLTDTQYF. The CDR3 DNA reads as TGCGCCAGCTCCCCCCTTTCCGGGACTAGCGGGACCCTTCTCACAGATACGCAGTATTTT.

The rearrangement uses TRBV2 and TRBJ2-1; TRBD2 is a possible D gene (6 bases). Trimming removed 1 base from V and 5 bases from J, with 12 bases in between. Germline assignment: CDR1 SNHLY and CDR2 FYNNEI. CDR3 size: 15 residues. The CDR3 DNA reads TGTGCCAGCAGTGAAGGGGGGAGGCTTCACAATGAGCAGTTCTTC. It specifies CASSEGGRLHNEQFF.

This clonotype was observed at least ten times. The rearrangement links TRBV2 to TRBJ2-1; tentatively, D is TRBD2 (6 bases). The CDR3 loop spans 15 amino acids. Germline CDR1 reads SNHLY; CDR2 reads FYNNEI. Trimming stripped 1 base from V and 0 bases from J, with 7 bases between. DNA for the CDR3: TGTGCCAGCAGTGAAGGCGGGAACTCCTACAATGAGCAGTTCTTC. Translation: CASSEGGNSYNEQFF.

V gene TRBV20-1 combines with J gene TRBJ2-3; D is possibly TRBD2 (7 bases). CDR3 length: 13 residues. V lost 0 bases to trimming and J lost 9 bases, with 13 bases between them. Germline lookup yields CDR1 DFQATT and CDR2 SNEGSKA (reference sequence). The CDR3: CSARDLGGGTQYF. CDR3 DNA: TGCAGTGCTAGAGATCTAGGGGGGGGAACGCAGTATTTT.